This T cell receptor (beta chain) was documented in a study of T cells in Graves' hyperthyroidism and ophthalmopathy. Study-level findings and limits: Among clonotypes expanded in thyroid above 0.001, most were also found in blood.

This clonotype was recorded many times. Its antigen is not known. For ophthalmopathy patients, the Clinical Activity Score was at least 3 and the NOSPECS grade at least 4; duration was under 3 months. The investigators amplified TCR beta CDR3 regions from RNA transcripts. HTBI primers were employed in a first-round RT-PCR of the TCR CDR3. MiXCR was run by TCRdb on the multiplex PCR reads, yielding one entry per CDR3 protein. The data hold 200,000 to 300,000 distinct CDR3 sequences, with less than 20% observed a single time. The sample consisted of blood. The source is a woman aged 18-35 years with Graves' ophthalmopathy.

The CDR3, as DNA: TGTGCCAGCAGTCTAAACGGCGGGGGGGCAGATACGCAGTATTTT. It yields the protein CASSLNGGGADTQYF. The V gene is TRBV7-3, the J gene TRBJ2-3, with 9 nucleotides matching TRBD2. CDR1 SGHTA and CDR2 FQGTGA come from the germline V gene. This CDR3 contains 15 residues. Trimming removed 6 bases from V and 4 bases from J; junction bases left unmatched: 8.